A selection of T cell receptor beta chains follows, all from one sample in a study of early T cells in non-severe SARS-CoV-2 infection. From the 5' RACE reads, TCRdb called clonotypes with MiXCR, one entry per CDR3 protein. Of some 66,000 distinct CDR3 sequences detected, approximately 9% appear once; the ten largest clones hold 3.2%. The sequencing sample was made of whole blood. Source of these receptors: an adult who was a healthcare worker with PCR-confirmed SARS-CoV-2 infection or an uninfected control (not recorded which). Both conserved end residues are part of each CDR3. The order of the fields is D gene, V gene, clone size, CDR3 length, J gene, CDR3 DNA, CDR3 protein. A D gene is named only where the DNA matches it firmly. Clone size is given for some rows only: seen once, a few or many times, or a class if the clone is expanded.

TRBD1	TRBV28	few	15	TRBJ2-7	TGTGCCAGCACCACACCCGGGACAGGGACCTACGAGCAGTACTTC	CASTTPGTGTYEQYF
TRBD1	TRBV11-3	.	13	TRBJ2-7	TGTGCCAGCAGAATAGACAGGGCCTACGAGCAGTACTTC	CASRIDRAYEQYF
.	TRBV5-5	many	17	TRBJ2-3	TGTGCCAGCAGCTTGTTGTTGTCAGGCCTTGATGGAGATACGCAGTATTTT	CASSLLLSGLDGDTQYF
TRBD2	TRBV6-5	many	16	TRBJ2-1	TGTGCCAGCAGGCCGCAAGGTGCGGGAGAAGGCAATGAGCAGTTCTTC	CASRPQGAGEGNEQFF
TRBD1	TRBV20-1	many	14	TRBJ2-7	TGCAGTGCATCTTCCGGGACAGCAAACTACGAGCAGTACTTC	CSASSGTANYEQYF
.	TRBV7-6	many	15	TRBJ1-1	TGTGCCAGCACCCTGGGATCAGGGGCGAACACTGAAGCTTTCTTT	CASTLGSGANTEAFF
.	TRBV28	.	12	TRBJ2-7	TGTGCCAGCCACGGTACAGCCTTCGAGCAGTACTTC	CASHGTAFEQYF
.	TRBV7-8	few	15	TRBJ1-2	TGTGCCAGCAGCTTAGCGTGGGGGACAAACTATGGCTACACCTTC	CASSLAWGTNYGYTF
TRBD1	TRBV29-1	few	12	TRBJ2-7	TGCAGCGGTTTAGAGACAGGGTACGAGCAGTACTTC	CSGLETGYEQYF
.	TRBV9	.	15	TRBJ2-1	TGTGCCAGCAGCGTAGCTAGCGCAAGCGGGAATGAGCAGTTCTTC	CASSVASASGNEQFF
TRBD2	TRBV5-1	once	16	TRBJ2-1	TGCGCCAGCAGCCCGAGCGGGATGTTTAGTAGCAATGAGCAGTTCTTC	CASSPSGMFSSNEQFF
TRBD1	TRBV6-5	few	14	TRBJ1-1	TGTGCCAGCAGGCGACAGGGAGGCGGGACTGAAGCTTTCTTT	CASRRQGGGTEAFF
.	TRBV5-6	many	16	TRBJ2-2	TGTGCCAGCAGCCTTGGACAGTCTACGAACACCGGGGAGCTGTTTTTT	CASSLGQSTNTGELFF
TRBD1	TRBV6-1	few	13	TRBJ1-4	TGTGCCAGCAGTAGGACAGGGGGCGCGGAACTGTTTTTT	CASSRTGGAELFF
.	TRBV12-3/TRBV12-4	few	12	TRBJ2-4	TGTGCCAGCAGTTTATCTTATGACATTCAGTACTTC	CASSLSYDIQYF
.	TRBV7-6	many	17	TRBJ2-2	TGTGCCAGCAGCTTAGCGCTCCCAGGAGGGAACACCGGGGAGCTGTTTTTT	CASSLALPGGNTGELFF
TRBD2	TRBV7-2	few	15	TRBJ2-7	TGTGCCAGCAGCCCAGATAGCGGGAGGGGAGTCGAGCAGTACTTC	CASSPDSGRGVEQYF
TRBD1	TRBV12-3/TRBV12-4	.	15	TRBJ1-1	TGTGCCAGCAGTCGATCCCTCAGGGGGTCGTCTGAAGCTTTCTTT	CASSRSLRGSSEAFF
.	TRBV5-1	few	14	TRBJ2-7	TGCGCCAGCAGCTTGGTGGGTGCCGACTACGAGCAGTACTTC	CASSLVGADYEQYF
TRBD1	TRBV5-4	.	15	TRBJ2-6	TGTGCCAGCAGTTCAGGGGGCGCTGGGGCCAACGTCCTGACTTTC	CASSSGGAGANVLTF
.	TRBV7-2	many	16	TRBJ2-7	TGTGCCAGCAGCTCCTGGCCAAGGGGGAAGTCCTACGAGCAGTACTTC	CASSSWPRGKSYEQYF
TRBD1	TRBV14	.	18	TRBJ2-5	TGTGCCAGCAGCCAGAGGCGGACAGGGGGCCGTATACAAGAGACCCAGTACTTC	CASSQRRTGGRIQETQYF
.	TRBV18	few	16	TRBJ1-3	TGTGCCAGCTCACCAGAAGCCCTACCGGCGGGAAACACCATATATTTT	CASSPEALPAGNTIYF
.	TRBV27	.	14	TRBJ1-4	TGTGCCAGCAGTACCTTGTTGGGCTATGAAAAACTGTTTTTT	CASSTLLGYEKLFF
TRBD1	TRBV28	.	16	TRBJ2-7	TGTGCCAGCACCGTCCCAGGAGACAGGGGCAGGGGCGAGCAGTACTTC	CASTVPGDRGRGEQYF
TRBD2	TRBV15	many	19	TRBJ2-3	TGTGCCACCAGCAGAGGGGAGACTGGACTAGCGGGGAAGCGGGATACGCAGTATTTT	CATSRGETGLAGKRDTQYF
.	TRBV3-1	many	16	TRBJ2-7	TGTGCCAGCAGCCTCGGACTAAGCCCAAGCTCCTACGAGCAGTACTTC	CASSLGLSPSSYEQYF
.	TRBV18	.	13	TRBJ2-1	TGTGCCAGCTCATTCGGGCTTGGGGATGAGCAGTTCTTC	CASSFGLGDEQFF
.	TRBV7-9	few	11	TRBJ2-7	TGTGCCAGCAGCGAGACTACGGGGCAGTACTTC	CASSETTGQYF